The clone carrying this T cell receptor beta chain was recorded a few times. Its antigen is as yet unknown. TCRdb re-called the reads with MiXCR, one entry per CDR3 protein. Of 150,000 or so distinct CDR3 sequences in the sample, over 25% were seen once. This sample is drawn from a study of T cell repertoires in cytomegalovirus infection. Study summary: Based on public TCR beta signatures, there were indications of CMV infection and of a matching HLA type.

There are 14 residues in the CDR3. V lost 7 bases and J lost 6; bases outside the gene matches: 6. Germline V CDR1 and CDR2: LNHDA, SQIVND (reference sequence). This specimen consisted of CD8+ T cells from cultured PBMCs, obtained from culture after CMV antigen stimulation. The genes are TRBV19 and TRBJ1-6; 7 bases agree with TRBD1. The sequence was obtained from a human donor in good health (CMV status not recorded). Some clones in this sample may be carry-over from other donors' samples. The DNA of the CDR3 is TGTGCCAGTACAGCCGGGACAGTTAATTCACCCCTCCACTTT. This codes for CASTAGTVNSPLHF.